What follows is one TCR beta chain and its context. Its antigen remains unknown. PCR amplification relied on 60 Vbeta primers (plus 13 Jbeta primers). Only in-frame clones appear in the TCRdb table, and some are missing; sequencing was by immunoSEQ multiplex PCR. Counted here are about 190,000 clones, 80% to 90% occurring once; the ten biggest clones make up 1.3%. Germline-derived CDR1 and CDR2 are MNHNS and SASEGT. The CDR3 is 16 amino acids. Trimming removed 2 bases at V and 2 bases at J, with 14 bases between. This sample is drawn from a study of cytomegalovirus exposure and HLA in healthy donors. Findings and caveats of the study: TCR beta sequences numbering fewer than 20,000 were associated with HLA alleles at 0.05 false discovery rate in a later analysis.

The source material was PBMCs. The V call is TRBV6-1, the J call TRBJ2-3; no reliable D call. This clonotype originated in a young man in good health and CMV-seronegative. The CDR3 protein is CASSEMVARHTDTQYF. For the CDR3, the DNA is TGTGCCAGCAGTGAAATGGTGGCCAGGCACACAGATACGCAGTATTTT.